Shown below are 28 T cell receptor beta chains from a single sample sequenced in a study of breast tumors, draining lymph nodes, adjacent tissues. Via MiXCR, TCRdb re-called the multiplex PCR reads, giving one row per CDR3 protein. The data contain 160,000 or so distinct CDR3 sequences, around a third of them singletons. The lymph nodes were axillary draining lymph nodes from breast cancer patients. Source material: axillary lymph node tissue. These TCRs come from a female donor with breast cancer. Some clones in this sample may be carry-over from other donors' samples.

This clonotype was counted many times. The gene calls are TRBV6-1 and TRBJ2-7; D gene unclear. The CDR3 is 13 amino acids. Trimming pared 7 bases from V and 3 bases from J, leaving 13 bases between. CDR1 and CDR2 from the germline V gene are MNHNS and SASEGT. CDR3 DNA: TGTGCCAGCAACTCACCCAGCGTCTACGAGCAGTACTTC. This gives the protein CASNSPSVYEQYF.

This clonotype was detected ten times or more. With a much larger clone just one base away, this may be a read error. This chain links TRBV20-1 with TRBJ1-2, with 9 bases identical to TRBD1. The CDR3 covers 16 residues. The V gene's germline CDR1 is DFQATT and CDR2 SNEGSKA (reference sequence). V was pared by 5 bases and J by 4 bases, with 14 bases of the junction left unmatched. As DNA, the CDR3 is TGCAGTGCTCGGAACCTTCGGGACAGGGCCTCCTATGGCTACACCTTC. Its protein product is CSARNLRDRASYGYTF.

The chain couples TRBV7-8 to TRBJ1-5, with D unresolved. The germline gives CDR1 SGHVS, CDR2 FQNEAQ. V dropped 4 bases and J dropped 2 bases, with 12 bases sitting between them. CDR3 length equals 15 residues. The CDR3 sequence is CASSSFGRGNQPQHF. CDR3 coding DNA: TGTGCCAGCAGCTCCTTCGGGAGAGGCAATCAGCCCCAGCATTTT.

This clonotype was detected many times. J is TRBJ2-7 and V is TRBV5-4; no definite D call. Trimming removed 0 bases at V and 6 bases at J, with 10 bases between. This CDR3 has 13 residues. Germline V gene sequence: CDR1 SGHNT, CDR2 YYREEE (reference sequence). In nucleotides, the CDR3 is TGTGCCAGCAGCTTGGAAGTTTCCGGCGAGCAGTACTTC. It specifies CASSLEVSGEQYF.

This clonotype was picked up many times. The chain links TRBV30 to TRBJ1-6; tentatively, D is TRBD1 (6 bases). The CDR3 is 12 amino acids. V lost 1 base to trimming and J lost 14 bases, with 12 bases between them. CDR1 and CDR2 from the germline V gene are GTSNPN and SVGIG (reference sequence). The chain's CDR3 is CAWSDRVLTLHF. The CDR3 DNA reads TGTGCCTGGAGTGACAGGGTTCTAACCCTCCACTTT.

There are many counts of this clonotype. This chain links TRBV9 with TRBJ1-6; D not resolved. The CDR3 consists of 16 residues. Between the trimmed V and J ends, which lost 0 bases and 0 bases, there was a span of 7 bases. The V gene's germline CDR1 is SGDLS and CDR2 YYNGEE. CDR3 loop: CASSVGASSYNSPLHF. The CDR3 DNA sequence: TGTGCCAGCAGCGTAGGCGCTAGCTCCTATAATTCACCCCTCCACTTT.

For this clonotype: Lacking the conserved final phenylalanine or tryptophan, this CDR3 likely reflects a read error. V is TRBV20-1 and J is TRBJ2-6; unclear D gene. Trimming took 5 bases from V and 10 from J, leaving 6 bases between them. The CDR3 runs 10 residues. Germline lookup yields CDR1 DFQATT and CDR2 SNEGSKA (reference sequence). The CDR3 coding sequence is TGCAGTGCTTATACTAACGTCCTGACTTCC. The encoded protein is CSAYTNVLTS.

The DNA for the CDR3 is TGTGCCAGCAGCTTTGGAGGGGGCGGGGGTAGATACGAGCATTTT. Its protein is CASSFGGGGGRYEHF. V is TRBV7-2 and J is TRBJ1-5; 7 bases align to TRBD1. V shed 3 bases, J shed 14 bases, and the junction held 16 bases outside the gene matches. Per germline, CDR1 SGHTA and CDR2 FQGNSA. The CDR3 extends over 15 amino acids.

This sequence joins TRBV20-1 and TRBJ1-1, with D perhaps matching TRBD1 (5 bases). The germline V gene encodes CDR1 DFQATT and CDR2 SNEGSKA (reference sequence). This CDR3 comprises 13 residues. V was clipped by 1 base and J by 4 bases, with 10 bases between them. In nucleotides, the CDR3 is TGCAGTGCTAGAGCCGGGGGGATCACTGAAGCTTTCTTT. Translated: CSARAGGITEAFF.

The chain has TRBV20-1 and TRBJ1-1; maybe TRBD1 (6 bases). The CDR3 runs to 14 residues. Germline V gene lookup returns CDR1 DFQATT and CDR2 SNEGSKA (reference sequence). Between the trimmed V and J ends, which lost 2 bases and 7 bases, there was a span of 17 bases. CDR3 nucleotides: TGCAGTGCTAGATCCCCTACAGGGTTTTTTGAAGCTTTCTTT. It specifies CSARSPTGFFEAFF.

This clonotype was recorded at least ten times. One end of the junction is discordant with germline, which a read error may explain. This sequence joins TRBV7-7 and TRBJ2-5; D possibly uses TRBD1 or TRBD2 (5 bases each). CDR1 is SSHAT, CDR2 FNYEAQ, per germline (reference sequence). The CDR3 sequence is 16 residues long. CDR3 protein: CASSPTPGRVQETQYF. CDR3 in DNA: TGTGCTAGCAGTCCTACCCCGGGACGCGTCCAAGAGACCCAGTACTTC.

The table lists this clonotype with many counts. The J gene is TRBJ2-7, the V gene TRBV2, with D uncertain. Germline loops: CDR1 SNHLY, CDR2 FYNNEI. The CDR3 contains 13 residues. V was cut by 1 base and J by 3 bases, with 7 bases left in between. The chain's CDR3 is CASSEVGIYEQYF. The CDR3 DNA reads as TGTGCCAGCAGTGAAGTGGGTATCTACGAGCAGTACTTC.

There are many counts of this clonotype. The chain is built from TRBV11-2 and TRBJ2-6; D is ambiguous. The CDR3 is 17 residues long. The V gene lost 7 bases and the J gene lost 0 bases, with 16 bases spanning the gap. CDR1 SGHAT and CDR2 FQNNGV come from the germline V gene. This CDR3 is CASITPDGASGANVLTF. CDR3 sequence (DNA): TGTGCCAGCATCACCCCGGACGGAGCCTCTGGGGCCAACGTCCTGACTTTC.

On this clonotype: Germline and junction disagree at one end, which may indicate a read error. CDR3 nucleotides: TGTGCCAGCAGTTTAGGCGGGACAGGGGGCCTTAGCGAGCAGTACTTC. As protein: CASSLGGTGGLSEQYF. This chain connects TRBV7-2 to TRBJ2-7; 12 bases line up with TRBD1. CDR1 and CDR2 (germline): SGHTA, FQGNSA. The CDR3 length is 16 residues. Supplemented by reference TRBV7-2 and TRBJ2-7, the full variable domain reads GAGVSQSPSNKVTEKGKDVELRCDPISGHTALYWYRQSLGQGLEFLIYFQGNSAPDKSGLPSDRFSAERTGGSVSTLTIQRTQQEDSAVYLCASSLGGTGGLSEQYFGPGTRLTVT.

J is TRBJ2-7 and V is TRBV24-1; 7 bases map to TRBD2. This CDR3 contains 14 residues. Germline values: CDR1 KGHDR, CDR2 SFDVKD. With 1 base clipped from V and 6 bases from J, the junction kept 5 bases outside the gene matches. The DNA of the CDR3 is TGTGCCACCAGTGATTTACCTAGCGGTGGCGAGCAGTACTTC. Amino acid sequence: CATSDLPSGGEQYF.

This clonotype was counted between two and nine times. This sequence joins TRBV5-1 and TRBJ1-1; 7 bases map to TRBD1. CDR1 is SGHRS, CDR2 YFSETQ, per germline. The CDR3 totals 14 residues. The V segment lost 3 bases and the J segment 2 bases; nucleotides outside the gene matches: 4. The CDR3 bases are TGCGCCAGCAGCTCCCAGGGGGAAAACACTGAAGCTTTCTTT. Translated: CASSSQGENTEAFF. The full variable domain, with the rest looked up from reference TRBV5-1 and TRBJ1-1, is KAGVTQTPRYLIKTRGQQVTLSCSPISGHRSVSWYQQTPGQGLQFLFEYFSETQRNKGNFPGRFSGRQFSNSRSEMNVSTLELGDSALYLCASSSQGENTEAFFGQGTRLTVV.

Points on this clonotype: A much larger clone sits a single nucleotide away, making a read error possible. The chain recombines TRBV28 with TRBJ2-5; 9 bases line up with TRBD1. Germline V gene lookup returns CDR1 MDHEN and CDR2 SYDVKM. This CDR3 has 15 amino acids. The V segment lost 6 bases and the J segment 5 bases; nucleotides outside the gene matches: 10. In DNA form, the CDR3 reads TGTGCCAGCAGACTCTGGGACAGGGTCGGGGAGACCCAGTACTTC. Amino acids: CASRLWDRVGETQYF.

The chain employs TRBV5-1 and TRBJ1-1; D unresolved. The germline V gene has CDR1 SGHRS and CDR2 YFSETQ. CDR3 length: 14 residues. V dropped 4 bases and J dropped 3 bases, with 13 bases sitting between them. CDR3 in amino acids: CASSTNKGDTEAFF. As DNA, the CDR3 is TGCGCCAGCAGCACCAACAAGGGTGACACTGAAGCTTTCTTT.

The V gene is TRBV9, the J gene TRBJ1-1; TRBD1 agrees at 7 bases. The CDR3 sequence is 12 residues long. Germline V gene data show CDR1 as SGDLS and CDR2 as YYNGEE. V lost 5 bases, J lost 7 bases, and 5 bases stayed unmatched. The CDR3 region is CASSRQGFEAFF. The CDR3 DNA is TGTGCCAGCAGTCGACAGGGCTTTGAAGCTTTCTTT.

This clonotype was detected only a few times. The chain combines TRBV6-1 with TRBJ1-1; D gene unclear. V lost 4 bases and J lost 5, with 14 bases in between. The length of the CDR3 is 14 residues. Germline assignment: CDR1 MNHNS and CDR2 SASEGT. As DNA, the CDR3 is TGTGCCAGCAGTGTGGGCTCCCCCTGGACTGAAGCTTTCTTT. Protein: CASSVGSPWTEAFF.

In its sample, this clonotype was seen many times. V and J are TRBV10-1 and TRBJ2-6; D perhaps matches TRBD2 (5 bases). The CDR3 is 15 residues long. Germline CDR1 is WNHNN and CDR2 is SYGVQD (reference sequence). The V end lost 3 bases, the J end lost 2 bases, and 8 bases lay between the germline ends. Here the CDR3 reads CASSEGSAGANVLTF. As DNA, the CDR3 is TGCGCCAGCAGTGAAGGTAGCGCTGGGGCCAACGTCCTGACTTTC.

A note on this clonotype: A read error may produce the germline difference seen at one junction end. The CDR3 DNA reads TGTGCCAGCAGTTACTCGAATGGGGGTAGCACAGATGCGCAGTACTTT. Translation gives CASSYSNGGSTDAQYF. This chain joins TRBV6-5 and TRBJ2-3, with D perhaps matching TRBD1 or TRBD2 (5 bases each). The CDR3 spans 16 residues. Germline values: CDR1 MNHEY, CDR2 SVGAGI.

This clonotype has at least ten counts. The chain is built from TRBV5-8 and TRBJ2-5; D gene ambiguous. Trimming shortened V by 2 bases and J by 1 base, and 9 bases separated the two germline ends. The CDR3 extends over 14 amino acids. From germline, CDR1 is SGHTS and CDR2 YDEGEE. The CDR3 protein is CASSFPGSQETQYF. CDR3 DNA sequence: TGTGCCAGCAGCTTCCCAGGTTCCCAAGAGACCCAGTACTTC.

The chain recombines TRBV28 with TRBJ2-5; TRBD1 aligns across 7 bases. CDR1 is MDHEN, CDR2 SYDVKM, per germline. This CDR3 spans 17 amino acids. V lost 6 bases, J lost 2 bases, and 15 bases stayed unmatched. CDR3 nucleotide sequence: TGTGCCAGCAGCGGTTCTGCGAGACAGGGCAGACAAGAGACCCAGTACTTC. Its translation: CASSGSARQGRQETQYF.

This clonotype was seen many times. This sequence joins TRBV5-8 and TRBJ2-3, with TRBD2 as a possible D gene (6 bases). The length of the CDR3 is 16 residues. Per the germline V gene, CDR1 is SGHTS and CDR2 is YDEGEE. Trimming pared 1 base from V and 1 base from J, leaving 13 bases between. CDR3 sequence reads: CASSLNWGEGTDTQYF. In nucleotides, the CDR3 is TGTGCCAGCAGCTTGAACTGGGGGGAGGGCACAGATACGCAGTATTTT.

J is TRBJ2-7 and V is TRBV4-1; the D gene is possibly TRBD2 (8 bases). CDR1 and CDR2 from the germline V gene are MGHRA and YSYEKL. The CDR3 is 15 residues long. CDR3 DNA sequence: TGCGCTAGCGGCCAAGCGGGAGCAGGGGGGAACGAGCAGTACTTC. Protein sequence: CASGQAGAGGNEQYF.

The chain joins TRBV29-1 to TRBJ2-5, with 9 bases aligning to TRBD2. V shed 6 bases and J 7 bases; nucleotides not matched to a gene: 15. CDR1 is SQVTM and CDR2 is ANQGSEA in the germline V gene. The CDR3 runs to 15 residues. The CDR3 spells CSVIAGVERAGTQYF. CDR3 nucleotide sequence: TGCAGCGTCATAGCGGGGGTTGAAAGGGCGGGGACCCAGTACTTC.

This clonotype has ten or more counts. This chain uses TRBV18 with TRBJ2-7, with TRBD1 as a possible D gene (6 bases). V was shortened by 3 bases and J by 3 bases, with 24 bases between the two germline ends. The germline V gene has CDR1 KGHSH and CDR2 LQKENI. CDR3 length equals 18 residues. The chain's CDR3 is CASSPTGDGTLSLYEQYF. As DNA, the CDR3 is TGTGCCAGCTCACCCACTGGGGACGGGACACTAAGTCTCTACGAGCAGTACTTC.